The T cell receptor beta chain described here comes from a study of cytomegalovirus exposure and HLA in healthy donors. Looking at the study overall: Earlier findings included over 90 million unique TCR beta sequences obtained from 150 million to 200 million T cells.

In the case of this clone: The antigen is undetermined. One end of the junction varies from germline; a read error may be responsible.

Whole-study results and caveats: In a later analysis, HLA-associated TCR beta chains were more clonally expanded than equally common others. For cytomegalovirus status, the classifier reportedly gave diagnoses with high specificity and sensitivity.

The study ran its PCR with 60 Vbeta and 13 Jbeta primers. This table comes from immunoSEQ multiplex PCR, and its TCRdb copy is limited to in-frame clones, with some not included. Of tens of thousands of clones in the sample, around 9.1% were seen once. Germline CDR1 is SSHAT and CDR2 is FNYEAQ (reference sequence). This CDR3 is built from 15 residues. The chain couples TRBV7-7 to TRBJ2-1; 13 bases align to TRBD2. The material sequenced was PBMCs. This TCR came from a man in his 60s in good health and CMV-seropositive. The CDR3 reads CASSQLAGGDIEQFF. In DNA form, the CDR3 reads TGTGCTAGCAGCCAACTAGCGGGGGGGGACATTGAGCAGTTCTTC.